The clone carrying this T cell receptor (beta chain) appeared a single time. Its target is not known. CDR3 length: 17 amino acids. The germline V gene encodes CDR1 SGHDT and CDR2 YYEEEE. The V end lost 3 bases, the J end lost 4 bases, and 21 bases lay between the germline ends. The data belong to a study of identifying expanded T cells in peripheral blood. Healthy donors had no documented immune events, such as infections, while sampled. This table comes from immunoSEQ multiplex PCR, and its TCRdb copy is limited to in-frame clones, with some not included. The profile covers approximately 120,000 clones, with about 85% appearing a single time and 7% to 9% taken by the ten largest. Study-wide results and limits: Clone count variance between roughly 2-week samples rose with total template count. Approximately 1.1 clones differed between technical replicates, versus approximately 17 and 20 over time.

The rearrangement links TRBV5-6 to TRBJ2-3, with TRBD2 as a possible D gene (6 bases). This TCR derives from a person aged 18 to 70 in good health. The sequencing input was blood. The CDR3 region is CASSSSTRGQKADTQYF. CDR3 bases: TGTGCCAGCAGCTCATCGACGCGGGGCCAAAAGGCAGATACGCAGTATTTT. The variable domain in full, with the rest retrieved from reference TRBV5-6 and TRBJ2-3, is DAGVTQSPTHLIKTRGQQVTLRCSPKSGHDTVSWYQQALGQGPQFIFQYYEEEERQRGNFPDRFSGHQFPNYSSELNVNALLLGDSALYLCASSSSTRGQKADTQYFGPGTRLTVL.